A single sample is the source of the 11 T cell receptor beta chains below, sequenced in a study of graft-versus-host responses after intestinal transplantation. This table comes from immunoSEQ multiplex PCR, and its TCRdb copy is limited to in-frame clones, with some not included. Among around 6,400 clones, around 28% were seen once, and the ten largest hold 4% to 5.5%. This sample comprised alloreactive CD4+ T cells from a mixed lymphocyte reaction culture, obtained before intestinal transplant. Subset defined: CFSE-low proliferating T cells sorted from roughly six-day pre-transplant mixed lymphocyte reaction (GvH or HvG direction). The receptors stem from a human patient who received an intestinal transplant.

The gene calls are TRBV6-6 and TRBJ2-1; D possibly uses TRBD1 or TRBD2 (5 bases each). CDR1 is MNHNY and CDR2 is SVGAGI in the germline V gene (reference sequence). The CDR3 contains 16 residues. V was shortened by 5 bases and J by 4 bases, with 18 bases between the two germline ends. CDR3 sequence: CASSPTGTIVYNEQFF. The CDR3 DNA reads as TGTGCCAGCAGTCCCACCGGGACGATCGTATACAATGAGCAGTTCTTC.

The chain employs TRBV4-3 and TRBJ1-2; TRBD1 aligns across 10 bases. J lost 7 bases, V lost 6 bases, and 5 bases had no gene match. Germline loops: CDR1 LGHNA, CDR2 YSLEER. CDR3 length: 13 residues. CDR3 amino acids: CASRQGQGFGYTF. For the CDR3, the DNA is TGCGCCAGCAGACAGGGACAGGGGTTTGGCTACACCTTC.

The chain joins TRBV6-8 to TRBJ2-5; D remains unclear. This CDR3 contains 12 residues. Looked up from germline, CDR1 is MNHGY and CDR2 is SAAAGT. V dropped 1 base and J dropped 4 bases, with 4 bases sitting between them. For the CDR3, the DNA is TGTGCCAGCAGTTACTTGACAGAGACCCAGTACTTC. Its translation is CASSYLTETQYF.

The V and J genes are TRBV30 and TRBJ1-2; D not certain. Trimming removed 5 bases from V and 8 bases from J, with 18 bases in between. There are 13 residues in the CDR3. The germline CDR1 and CDR2 sequences are GTSNPN and SVGIG (reference sequence). The CDR3 reads CAWQDGSLRGYTF. The CDR3 DNA sequence: TGTGCCTGGCAAGATGGATCGCTGCGAGGCTACACCTTC.

The chain combines TRBV6-6 with TRBJ1-5, with a possible D match to TRBD1 (5 bases). Trimming pared 5 bases from V and 0 bases from J, leaving 11 bases between. CDR3 length: 15 residues. Looked up from germline, CDR1 is MNHNY and CDR2 is SVGAGI (reference sequence). The CDR3: CASSRTSYSNQPQHF. The CDR3 DNA is TGTGCCAGCAGTAGGACAAGTTATAGCAATCAGCCCCAGCATTTT.

In this sample, this clone is medium-sized. This chain uses TRBV7-2 with TRBJ1-3; D not resolved. The CDR3 has 16 amino acids. V lost 1 base to trimming and J lost 0 bases, with 10 bases between them. Germline-derived CDR1 and CDR2 are SGHTA and FQGNSA. This chain's CDR3 is CASSLVAGFSGNTIYF. The CDR3 bases are TGTGCCAGCAGCTTAGTAGCCGGGTTCTCTGGAAACACCATATATTTT.

This clone is judged medium-sized. The chain joins TRBV9 to TRBJ2-3; possibly TRBD2 for D (5 bases). Trimming removed 0 bases from V and 4 bases from J, with 9 bases in between. Germline V gives CDR1 SGDLS, CDR2 YYNGEE. This CDR3 is built from 14 residues. CDR3 sequence (DNA): TGTGCCAGCAGCGTAGGAGGGCCGGCAGATACGCAGTATTTT. Amino acid sequence: CASSVGGPADTQYF.

The chain uses TRBV6-9 and TRBJ2-1; D possibly corresponds to TRBD2 (5 bases). V was cut by 5 bases and J by 2 bases, with 13 bases left in between. This CDR3 contains 15 residues. CDR1 is MNHGY and CDR2 is SVAAGI in the germline V gene. CDR3 loop: CASSEEARTYNEQFF. CDR3 sequence (DNA): TGTGCCAGCAGTGAGGAGGCCCGTACCTACAATGAGCAGTTCTTC.

The genes are TRBV6-9 and TRBJ2-7; 10 bases align to TRBD1. The CDR3 contains 14 residues. The germline V gene has CDR1 MNHGY and CDR2 SVAAGI. J gave up 4 bases and V 3 bases, and 3 bases lay outside the gene matches. This CDR3 is CASSYLGQGYEQYF. The CDR3 DNA sequence: TGTGCCAGCAGTTACTTGGGACAGGGGTACGAGCAGTACTTC.

This rearrangement joins TRBV11-3 to TRBJ2-7; D unresolved. V was trimmed by 3 bases and J by 0 bases, leaving 12 bases between them. The CDR3 sequence is 15 residues long. CDR1 and CDR2 from the germline V gene are SGHNT and YENEEA. The CDR3 reads CASSFVVGPSYEQYF. The CDR3 nucleotides are TGTGCCAGCAGCTTTGTCGTGGGCCCCTCCTACGAGCAGTACTTC.

This chain joins TRBV5-1 and TRBJ2-7; D is undetermined. The CDR3 is 15 residues long. The V end was cut by 0 bases, the J end by 3 bases, with 13 bases between. Germline V CDR1 and CDR2: SGHRS, YFSETQ. The CDR3 loop reads CASSLEGYLYYEQYF. The CDR3, as DNA: TGCGCCAGCAGCTTGGAAGGCTACCTCTACTACGAGCAGTACTTC.